The 13 T cell receptor beta chains below all came from one sample that was sequenced in a study of T cells in Graves' hyperthyroidism and ophthalmopathy. TCR beta CDR3 region amplification was performed from RNA transcripts. The study used the HTBI primer set for a first-round RT-PCR of the TCR CDR3. Each CDR3 protein is one row after TCRdb ran MiXCR on the multiplex PCR reads. The table lists about 560,000 distinct CDR3 sequences, around 16% of them singletons. The material sequenced was blood. The source is a woman under 40 with Graves' hyperthyroidism.

At least ten counts were recorded for this clonotype. The gene calls are TRBV11-2 and TRBJ2-3, with TRBD2 matching 9 bases. In germline, CDR1 is SGHAT, CDR2 FQNNGV. Trimming at V came to 1 base and at J to 11 bases, leaving 7 bases not matched to a gene. The CDR3 contains 14 residues. This CDR3 is CASSLGGLAEMQYF. CDR3 nucleotides: TGTGCCAGCAGCTTAGGGGGACTAGCAGAAATGCAGTATTTT.

This clonotype was detected ten times or more. The chain uses TRBV11-2 and TRBJ2-3; no clear D. Trimming cost V 5 bases and J 2 bases, with 11 bases left between them. CDR3 size: 14 residues. Germline CDR1 reads SGHAT; CDR2 reads FQNNGV. The CDR3 DNA follows: TGTGCCAGCAGCCCCGGCCGATACACAGATACGCAGTATTTT. Its translation is CASSPGRYTDTQYF.

In its sample, this clonotype was seen many times. The rearrangement joins TRBV7-9 to TRBJ1-1, with 8 bases lining up with TRBD1. Germline trimming cut 0 bases from V and 0 bases from J; bases unmatched to any gene: 3. This CDR3 contains 16 residues. Germline assignment: CDR1 SEHNR and CDR2 FQNEAQ (reference sequence). The CDR3 region is CASSLARTGLNTEAFF. DNA for the CDR3: TGTGCCAGCAGCTTAGCGAGGACAGGGCTGAACACTGAAGCTTTCTTT.

In its sample, this clonotype was seen many times. This sequence joins TRBV2 and TRBJ1-4; D ambiguous. Trimming left V 1 base short and J 8 bases short, with 11 bases between. In germline, CDR1 is SNHLY, CDR2 FYNNEI. The CDR3 extends over 14 amino acids. The CDR3 nucleotides read TGTGCCAGCAGTGAAGTCGTTAGGGAGGAAAAACTGTTTTTT. This encodes CASSEVVREEKLFF.

CDR3 nucleotide sequence: TGTGCCAGCAGCCCCCGACTAGATATATACAATGAGCAGTTCTTC. Translating it yields CASSPRLDIYNEQFF. This chain connects TRBV7-7 to TRBJ2-1; possibly TRBD2 for D (6 bases). The CDR3 totals 15 residues. Trimming shortened V by 5 bases and J by 4 bases, and 15 bases separated the two germline ends. Germline V gives CDR1 SSHAT, CDR2 FNYEAQ (reference sequence).

This clonotype was counted between two and nine times. This chain links TRBV14 with TRBJ2-3; D is uncertain. The length of the CDR3 is 13 residues. Trimming pared 2 bases from V and 4 bases from J, leaving 7 bases between. Looked up from germline, CDR1 is SGHDN and CDR2 is FVKESK. CDR3 sequence (DNA): TGTGCCAGCAGCCAATACATTGCAGATACGCAGTATTTT. It is translated as CASSQYIADTQYF.

In this sample, this clonotype turned up many times. The DNA of the CDR3 is TGCGCCAGCAGTAGGGACCTCAACGCCTACGAGCAGTACTTC. Translating gives CASSRDLNAYEQYF. The chain carries TRBV5-1 and TRBJ2-7, with D possibly called TRBD1 or TRBD2 (5 bases each). This CDR3 is 14 amino acids long. CDR1 is SGHRS and CDR2 is YFSETQ in the germline V gene. V shed 5 bases and J shed 2 bases, with 14 bases lying between them. The full variable domain, with the rest looked up from reference TRBV5-1 and TRBJ2-7, is KAGVTQTPRYLIKTRGQQVTLSCSPISGHRSVSWYQQTPGQGLQFLFEYFSETQRNKGNFPGRFSGRQFSNSRSEMNVSTLELGDSALYLCASSRDLNAYEQYFGPGTRLTVT.

Ten or more counts support this clonotype. The chain is built from TRBV27 and TRBJ1-2; TRBD1 matches at 8 bases. CDR1 is MNHEY, CDR2 SMNVEV, per germline (reference sequence). The CDR3 loop spans 15 amino acids. V trimming: 5 bases; J trimming: 3 bases; junction bases outside the gene matches: 8. Here the CDR3 reads CASSNNPTGDYGYTF. CDR3 in DNA: TGTGCCAGCAGTAACAATCCGACAGGGGACTATGGCTACACCTTC.

This clonotype has a count of ten or more. The genes are TRBV20-1 and TRBJ2-2; TRBD1 matches at 7 bases. The ends lost 0 bases at V and 3 bases at J; junction bases unmatched: 4. The CDR3 is 15 residues long. CDR1 and CDR2 (germline): DFQATT, SNEGSKA (reference sequence). The CDR3 coding sequence is TGCAGTGCTAGAGATCGGACAGGCGACACCGGGGAGCTGTTTTTT. Translated, it gives CSARDRTGDTGELFF.

A few counts support this clonotype. The genes are TRBV27 and TRBJ1-5; D is undetermined. V lost 6 bases and J 10 bases, leaving 16 bases between the germline ends. This CDR3 has 13 residues. Germline values: CDR1 MNHEY, CDR2 SMNVEV (reference sequence). The CDR3, as DNA: TGTGCCAGCAGCCCCGGGCCTTCGAGCCCCCAGCATTTT. This gives the protein CASSPGPSSPQHF.

This clonotype has only a few counts. This chain uses TRBV12-3 or TRBV12-4 with TRBJ2-7; TRBD1 matches at 7 bases. With 7 bases clipped from V and 1 base from J, the junction kept 7 bases outside the gene matches. The CDR3 is made up of 14 amino acids. CDR3 loop: CASTTGTASYEQYF. The CDR3 DNA sequence: TGTGCCAGCACCACCGGGACAGCATCCTACGAGCAGTACTTC.

This clonotype has at least ten counts. The chain recombines TRBV7-9 with TRBJ1-1; unclear D gene. V lost 2 bases and J 0 bases, leaving 7 bases between the germline ends. Germline CDR1 reads SEHNR; CDR2 reads FQNEAQ (reference sequence). The length of the CDR3 is 14 residues. This CDR3 reads CASSLPTLNTEAFF. CDR3 bases: TGTGCCAGCAGCTTACCGACTTTGAACACTGAAGCTTTCTTT.

This clonotype has a count of ten or more. The CDR3 DNA follows: TGCAGTGCAGCCGACGGCGGGATTTCCTACGAGCAGTACTTC. This codes for CSAADGGISYEQYF. This rearrangement joins TRBV20-1 to TRBJ2-7; maybe TRBD2 (6 bases). Germline CDR1 is DFQATT and CDR2 is SNEGSKA (reference sequence). V was trimmed by 6 bases and J by 1 base, leaving 16 bases between them. This CDR3 contains 14 residues.